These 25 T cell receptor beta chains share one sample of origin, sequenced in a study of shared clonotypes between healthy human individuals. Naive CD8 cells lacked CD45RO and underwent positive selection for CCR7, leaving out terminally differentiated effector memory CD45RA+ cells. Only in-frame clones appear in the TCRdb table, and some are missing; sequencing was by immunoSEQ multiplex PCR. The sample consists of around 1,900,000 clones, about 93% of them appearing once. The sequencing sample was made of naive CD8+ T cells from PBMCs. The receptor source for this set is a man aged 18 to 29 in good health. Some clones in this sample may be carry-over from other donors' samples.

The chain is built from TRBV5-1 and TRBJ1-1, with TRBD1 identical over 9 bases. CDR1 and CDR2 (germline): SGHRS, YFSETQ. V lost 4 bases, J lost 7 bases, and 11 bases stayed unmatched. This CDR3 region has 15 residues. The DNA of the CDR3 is TGCGCCAGCAGCCCCTATTACGGGACAGGGAATGAAGCTTTCTTT. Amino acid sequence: CASSPYYGTGNEAFF.

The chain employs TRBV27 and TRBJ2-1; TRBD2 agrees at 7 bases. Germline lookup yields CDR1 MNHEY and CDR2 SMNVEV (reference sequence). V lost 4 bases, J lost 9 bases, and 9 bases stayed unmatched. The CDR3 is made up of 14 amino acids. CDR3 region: CASSSWDYPGEQFF. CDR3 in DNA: TGTGCCAGCAGTTCCTGGGACTACCCAGGTGAGCAGTTCTTC.

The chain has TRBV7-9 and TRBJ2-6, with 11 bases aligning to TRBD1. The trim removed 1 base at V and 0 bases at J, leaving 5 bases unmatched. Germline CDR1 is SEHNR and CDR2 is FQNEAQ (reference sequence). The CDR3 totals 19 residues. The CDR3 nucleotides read TGTGCCAGCAGCTTAGATGGACAGGGGGCTTCCTCTGGGGCCAACGTCCTGACTTTC. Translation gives CASSLDGQGASSGANVLTF.

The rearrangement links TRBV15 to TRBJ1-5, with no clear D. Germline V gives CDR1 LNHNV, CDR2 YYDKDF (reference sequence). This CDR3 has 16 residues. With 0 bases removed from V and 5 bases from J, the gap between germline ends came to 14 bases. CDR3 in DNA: TGTGCCACCAGCAGAGATTTTGACCAGCTTTATCAGCCCCAGCATTTT. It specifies CATSRDFDQLYQPQHF.

The DNA for the CDR3 is TGCGCCAGCAGCCAAGTTCAGGGGGCGGTCAACGAGCAGTACTTC. The encoded protein is CASSQVQGAVNEQYF. This sequence joins TRBV4-3 and TRBJ2-7, with 8 nucleotides matching TRBD1. J was trimmed by 5 bases and V by 1 base; bases with no gene match: 7. CDR1 and CDR2 from the germline V gene are LGHNA and YSLEER. The CDR3 is 15 amino acids.

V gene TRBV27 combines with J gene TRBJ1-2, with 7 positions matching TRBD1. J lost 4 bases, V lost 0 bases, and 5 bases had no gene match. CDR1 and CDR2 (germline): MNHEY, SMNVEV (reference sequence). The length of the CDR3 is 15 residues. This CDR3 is CASSLSGDRIYGYTF. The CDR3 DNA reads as TGTGCCAGCAGTTTATCAGGGGACAGAATCTATGGCTACACCTTC.

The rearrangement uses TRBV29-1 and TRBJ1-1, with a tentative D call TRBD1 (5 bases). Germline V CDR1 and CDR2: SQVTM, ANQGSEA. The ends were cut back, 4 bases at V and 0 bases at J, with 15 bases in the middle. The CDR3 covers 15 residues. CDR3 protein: CSVVMTAFMNTEAFF. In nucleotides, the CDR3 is TGCAGCGTTGTGATGACAGCTTTTATGAACACTGAAGCTTTCTTT.

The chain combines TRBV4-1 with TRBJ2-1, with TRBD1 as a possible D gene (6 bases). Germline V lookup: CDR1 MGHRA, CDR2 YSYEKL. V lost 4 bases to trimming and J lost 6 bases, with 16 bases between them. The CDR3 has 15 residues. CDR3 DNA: TGCGCCAGCAGCCCCAGAGGGACACCTACCAATGAGCAGTTCTTC. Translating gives CASSPRGTPTNEQFF.

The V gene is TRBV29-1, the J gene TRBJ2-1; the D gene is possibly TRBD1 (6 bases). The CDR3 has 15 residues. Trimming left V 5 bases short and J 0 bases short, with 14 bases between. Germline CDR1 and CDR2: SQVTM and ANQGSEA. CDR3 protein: CSVFGTGSSYNEQFF. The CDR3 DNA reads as TGCAGCGTTTTCGGTACAGGGAGCTCCTACAATGAGCAGTTCTTC.

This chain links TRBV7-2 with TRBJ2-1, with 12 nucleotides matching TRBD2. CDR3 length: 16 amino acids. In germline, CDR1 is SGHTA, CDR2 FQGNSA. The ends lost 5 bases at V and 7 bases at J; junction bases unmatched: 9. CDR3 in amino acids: CASSALAGGPGNEQFF. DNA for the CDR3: TGTGCCAGCAGCGCCCTAGCGGGAGGGCCGGGGAATGAGCAGTTCTTC. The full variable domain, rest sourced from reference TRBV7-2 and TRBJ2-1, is GAGVSQSPSNKVTEKGKDVELRCDPISGHTALYWYRQSLGQGLEFLIYFQGNSAPDKSGLPSDRFSAERTGGSVSTLTIQRTQQEDSAVYLCASSALAGGPGNEQFFGPGTRLTVL.

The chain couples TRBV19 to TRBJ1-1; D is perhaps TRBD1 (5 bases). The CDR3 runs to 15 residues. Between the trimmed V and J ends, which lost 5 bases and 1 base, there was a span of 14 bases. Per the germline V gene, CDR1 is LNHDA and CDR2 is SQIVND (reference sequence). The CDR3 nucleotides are TGTGCCAGTAGTCTACGGGGGAGACGGAACACTGAAGCTTTCTTT. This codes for CASSLRGRRNTEAFF.

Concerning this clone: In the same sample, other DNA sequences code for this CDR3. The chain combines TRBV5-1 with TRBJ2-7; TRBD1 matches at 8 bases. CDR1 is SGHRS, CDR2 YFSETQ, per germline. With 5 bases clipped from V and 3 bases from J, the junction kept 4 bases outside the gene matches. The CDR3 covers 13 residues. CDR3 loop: CASRRTGNYEQYF. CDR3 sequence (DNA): TGCGCCAGCAGACGGACAGGGAACTACGAGCAGTACTTC.

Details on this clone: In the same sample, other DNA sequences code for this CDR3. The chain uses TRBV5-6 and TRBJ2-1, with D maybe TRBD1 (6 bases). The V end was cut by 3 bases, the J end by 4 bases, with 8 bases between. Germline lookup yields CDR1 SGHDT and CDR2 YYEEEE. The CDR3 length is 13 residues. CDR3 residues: CASSSDSYNEQFF. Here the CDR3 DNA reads TGTGCCAGCAGCTCGGACAGTTACAATGAGCAGTTCTTC.

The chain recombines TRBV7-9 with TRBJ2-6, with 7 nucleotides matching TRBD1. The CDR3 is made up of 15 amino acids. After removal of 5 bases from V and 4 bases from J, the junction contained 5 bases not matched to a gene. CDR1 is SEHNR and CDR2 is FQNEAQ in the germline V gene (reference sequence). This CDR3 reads CASSPTGAGANVLTF. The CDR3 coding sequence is TGTGCCAGCAGCCCCACAGGGGCCGGGGCCAACGTCCTGACTTTC.

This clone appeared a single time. CDR3 sequence: CASSLSQGSSYEQYF. The CDR3 DNA reads TGTGCCAGCAGCTTATCGCAGGGGTCCTCCTACGAGCAGTACTTC. The J gene is TRBJ2-5, the V gene TRBV7-9; a weak D match, TRBD1 (6 bases). The tail of the sequence fits TRBJ2-7 better, so the J call may be wrong. This CDR3 is 15 amino acids long. Germline-derived CDR1 and CDR2 are SEHNR and FQNEAQ (reference sequence).

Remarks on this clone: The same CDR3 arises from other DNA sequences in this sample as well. The CDR3 DNA follows: TGTGCCAGCAGTTTCGGGGAGGGTGAAGCTTTCTTT. Translating it yields CASSFGEGEAFF. V is TRBV28 and J is TRBJ1-1; D not resolved. The CDR3 is 12 residues long. Between the trimmed V and J ends, which lost 3 bases and 7 bases, there was a span of 9 bases. CDR1 MDHEN and CDR2 SYDVKM come from the germline V gene.

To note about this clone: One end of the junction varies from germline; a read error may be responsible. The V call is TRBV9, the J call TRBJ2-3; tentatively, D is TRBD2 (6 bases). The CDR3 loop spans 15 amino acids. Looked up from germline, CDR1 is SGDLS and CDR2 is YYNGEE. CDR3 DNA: TGTGCTAGCAGCGTAGAGTCTAGCGGCACAGATACGCAGTATTTT. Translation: CASSVESSGTDTQYF.

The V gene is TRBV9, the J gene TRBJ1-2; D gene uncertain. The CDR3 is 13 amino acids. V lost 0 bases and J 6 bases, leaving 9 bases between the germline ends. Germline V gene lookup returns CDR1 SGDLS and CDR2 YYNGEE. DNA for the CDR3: TGTGCCAGCAGCGTAGGAGCTGATCATGGCTACACCTTC. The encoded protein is CASSVGADHGYTF.

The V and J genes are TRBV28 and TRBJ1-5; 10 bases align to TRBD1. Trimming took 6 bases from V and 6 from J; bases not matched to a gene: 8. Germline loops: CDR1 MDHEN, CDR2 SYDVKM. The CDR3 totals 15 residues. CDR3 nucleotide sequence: TGTGCCAGCAGCATGACAGGGGGCTTCGTTCAGCCCCAGCATTTT. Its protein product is CASSMTGGFVQPQHF.

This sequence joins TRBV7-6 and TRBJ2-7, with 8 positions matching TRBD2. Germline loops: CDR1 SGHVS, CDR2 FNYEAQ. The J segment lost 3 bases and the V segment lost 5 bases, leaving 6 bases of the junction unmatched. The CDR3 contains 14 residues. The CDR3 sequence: CASSHRGGFYEQYF. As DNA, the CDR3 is TGTGCCAGCAGCCATCGGGGGGGATTCTACGAGCAGTACTTC. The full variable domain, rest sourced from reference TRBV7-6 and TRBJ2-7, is GAGVSQSPRYKVTKRGQDVALRCDPISGHVSLYWYRQALGQGPEFLTYFNYEAQQDKSGLPNDRFSAERPEGSISTLTIQRTEQRDSAMYRCASSHRGGFYEQYFGPGTRLTVT.

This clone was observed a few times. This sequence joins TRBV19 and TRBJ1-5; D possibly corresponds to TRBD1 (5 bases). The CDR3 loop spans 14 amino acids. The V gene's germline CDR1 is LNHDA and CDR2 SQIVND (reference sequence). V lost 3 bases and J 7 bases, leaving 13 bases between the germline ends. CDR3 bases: TGTGCCAGTAGTATTCGGGACGGAGGGCAGCCCCAGCATTTT. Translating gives CASSIRDGGQPQHF.

CDR3 region: CASSFGLAGEGTGELFF. In DNA, the CDR3 is TGTGCCAGCAGCTTCGGACTAGCGGGAGAGGGCACCGGGGAGCTGTTTTTT. This chain uses TRBV7-3 with TRBJ2-2, with 13 bases that match TRBD2. The ends lost 3 bases at V and 4 bases at J; junction bases unmatched: 5. This CDR3 has 17 residues. The V gene's germline CDR1 is SGHTA and CDR2 FQGTGA.

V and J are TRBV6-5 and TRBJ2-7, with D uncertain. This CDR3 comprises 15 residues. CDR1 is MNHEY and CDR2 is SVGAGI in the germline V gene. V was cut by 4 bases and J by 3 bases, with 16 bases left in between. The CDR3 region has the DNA TGTGCCAGCAGTTTGGGCCGGACGGGCGACTACGAGCAGTACTTC. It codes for CASSLGRTGDYEQYF.

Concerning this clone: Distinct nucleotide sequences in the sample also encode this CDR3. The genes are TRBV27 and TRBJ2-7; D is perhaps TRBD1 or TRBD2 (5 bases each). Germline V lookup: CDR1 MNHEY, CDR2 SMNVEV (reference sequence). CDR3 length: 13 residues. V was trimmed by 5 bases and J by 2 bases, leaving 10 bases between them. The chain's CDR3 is CASSLGPTYEQYF. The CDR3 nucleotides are TGTGCCAGCAGTCTGGGACCCACCTACGAGCAGTACTTC.

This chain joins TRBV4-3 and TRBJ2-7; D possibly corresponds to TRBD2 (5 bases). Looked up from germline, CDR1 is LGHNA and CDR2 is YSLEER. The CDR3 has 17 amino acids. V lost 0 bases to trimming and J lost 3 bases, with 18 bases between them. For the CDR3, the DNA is TGCGCCAGCAGCCAAGAATACGAAATCCTAGGAGGCTACGAGCAGTACTTC. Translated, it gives CASSQEYEILGGYEQYF.